Given below is one T cell receptor (beta chain) in context. Its specificity is unknown. These data originate in a study of early T cells in non-severe SARS-CoV-2 infection. The wider study: The authors sequenced bulk RNA from unsorted whole blood, leaving chains unpaired. Overall study results and limits: The VDJdb matching leaned toward anti-spike CD8 responses and overlooked private and CD4 specificities.

As part of library construction, unique molecular identifiers were attached to individual cDNA molecules. One entry per CDR3 protein, called by TCRdb with MiXCR from the 5' RACE reads. This table holds about 32,000 distinct CDR3 sequences, around 4.5% found once. The TCR sequence derives from an adult who was a healthcare worker with PCR-confirmed SARS-CoV-2 infection or an uninfected control (not recorded which). The sample comprised whole blood.

CDR3: CASSSPGLANEQYF. CDR3 DNA: TGTGCCAGCAGTTCCCCCGGACTAGCGAACGAGCAGTACTTC. The chain carries TRBV28 and TRBJ2-7; 9 bases align to TRBD2. Looked up from germline, CDR1 is MDHEN and CDR2 is SYDVKM. The CDR3 length is 14 residues. With 4 bases clipped from V and 5 bases from J, the junction kept 6 bases outside the gene matches.